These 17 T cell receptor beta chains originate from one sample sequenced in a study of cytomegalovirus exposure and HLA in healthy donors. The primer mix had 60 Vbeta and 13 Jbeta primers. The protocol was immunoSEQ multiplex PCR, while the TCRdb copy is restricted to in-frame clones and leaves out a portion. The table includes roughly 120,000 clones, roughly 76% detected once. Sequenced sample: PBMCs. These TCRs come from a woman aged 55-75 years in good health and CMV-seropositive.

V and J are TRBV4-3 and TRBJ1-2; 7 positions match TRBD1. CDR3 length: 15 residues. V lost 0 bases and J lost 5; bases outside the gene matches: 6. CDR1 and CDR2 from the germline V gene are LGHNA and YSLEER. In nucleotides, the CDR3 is TGCGCCAGCAGCCAAGAACAGGGGCCACGATATGGCTACACCTTC. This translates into CASSQEQGPRYGYTF.

This CDR3 is CASRPRDRGLRETQYF. CDR3 bases: TGTGCAAGTCGCCCCCGGGACAGGGGGCTTAGGGAGACCCAGTACTTC. V gene TRBV12-2 combines with J gene TRBJ2-5; the table's D call, TRBD1, was not checked against the DNA. TRBV12-2 is an annotated pseudogene. The CDR3 has 16 residues.

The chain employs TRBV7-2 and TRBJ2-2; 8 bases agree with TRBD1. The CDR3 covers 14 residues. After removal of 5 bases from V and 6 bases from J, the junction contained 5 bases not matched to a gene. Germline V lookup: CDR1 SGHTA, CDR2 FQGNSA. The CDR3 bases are TGTGCCAGCAGCCCCCGGACAGGGCCCGGGGAGCTGTTTTTT. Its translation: CASSPRTGPGELFF.

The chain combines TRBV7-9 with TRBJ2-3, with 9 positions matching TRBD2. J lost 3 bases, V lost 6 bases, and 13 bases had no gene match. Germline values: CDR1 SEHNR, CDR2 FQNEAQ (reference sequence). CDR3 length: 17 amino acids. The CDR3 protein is CASSPWGAGGVTDTQYF. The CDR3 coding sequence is TGTGCCAGCAGTCCCTGGGGAGCGGGGGGTGTGACAGATACGCAGTATTTT. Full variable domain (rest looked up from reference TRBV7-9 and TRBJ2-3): DTGVSQNPRHKITKRGQNVTFRCDPISEHNRLYWYRQTLGQGPEFLTYFQNEAQLEKSRLLSDRFSAERPKGSFSTLEIQRTEQGDSAMYLCASSPWGAGGVTDTQYFGPGTRLTVL.

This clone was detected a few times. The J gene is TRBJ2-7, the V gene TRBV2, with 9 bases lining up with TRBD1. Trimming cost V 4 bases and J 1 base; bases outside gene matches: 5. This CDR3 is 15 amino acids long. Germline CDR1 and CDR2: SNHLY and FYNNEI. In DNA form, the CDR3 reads TGTGCCAGCAGTGTAGAGGGACAGGGATCCTACGAGCAGTACTTC. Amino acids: CASSVEGQGSYEQYF.

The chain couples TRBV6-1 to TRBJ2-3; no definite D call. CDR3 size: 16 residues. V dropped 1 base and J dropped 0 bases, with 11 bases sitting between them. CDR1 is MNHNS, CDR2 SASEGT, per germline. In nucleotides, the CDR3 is TGTGCCAGCAGTGAAGATTTTCCTTCTAGCACAGATACGCAGTATTTT. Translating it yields CASSEDFPSSTDTQYF.

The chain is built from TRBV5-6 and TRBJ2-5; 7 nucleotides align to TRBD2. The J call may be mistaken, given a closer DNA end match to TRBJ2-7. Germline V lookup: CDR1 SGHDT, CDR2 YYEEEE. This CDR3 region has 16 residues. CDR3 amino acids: CASSLSGLAVSYEQYF. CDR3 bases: TGTGCCAGCAGCTTGTCGGGGCTAGCGGTCTCCTACGAGCAGTACTTC.

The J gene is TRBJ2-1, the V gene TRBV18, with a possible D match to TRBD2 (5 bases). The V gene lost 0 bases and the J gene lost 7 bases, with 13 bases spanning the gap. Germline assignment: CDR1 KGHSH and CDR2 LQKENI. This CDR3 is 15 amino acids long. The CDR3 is CASSPPGEVRNEQFF. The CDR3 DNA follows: TGTGCCAGCTCACCACCGGGAGAGGTGAGGAATGAGCAGTTCTTC. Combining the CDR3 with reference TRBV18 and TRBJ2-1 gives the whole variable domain NAGVMQNPRHLVRRRGQEARLRCSPMKGHSHVYWYRQLPEEGLKFMVYLQKENIIDESGMPKERFSAEFPKEGPSILRIQQVVRGDSAAYFCASSPPGEVRNEQFFGPGTRLTVL.

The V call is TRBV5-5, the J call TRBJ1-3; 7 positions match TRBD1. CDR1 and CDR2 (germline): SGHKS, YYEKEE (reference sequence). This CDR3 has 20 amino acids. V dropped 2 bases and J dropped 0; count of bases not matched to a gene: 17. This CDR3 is CASSFWHPKGQSSSGNTIYF. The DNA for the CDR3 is TGTGCCAGCAGCTTTTGGCACCCCAAGGGACAGTCGAGCTCTGGAAACACCATATATTTT.

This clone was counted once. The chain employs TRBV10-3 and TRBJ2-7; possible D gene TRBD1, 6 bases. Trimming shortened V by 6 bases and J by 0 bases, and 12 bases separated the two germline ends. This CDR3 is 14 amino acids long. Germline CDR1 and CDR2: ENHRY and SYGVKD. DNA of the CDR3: TGTGCCATCAGGAAGCAGGGGAACTCCTACGAGCAGTACTTC. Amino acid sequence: CAIRKQGNSYEQYF.

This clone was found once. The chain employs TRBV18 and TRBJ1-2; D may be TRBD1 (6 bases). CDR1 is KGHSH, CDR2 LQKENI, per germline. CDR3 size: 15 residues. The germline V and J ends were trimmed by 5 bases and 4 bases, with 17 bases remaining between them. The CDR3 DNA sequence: TGTGCCAGCTCATCTACAGGACAGTTTACCTATGGCTACACCTTC. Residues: CASSSTGQFTYGYTF.

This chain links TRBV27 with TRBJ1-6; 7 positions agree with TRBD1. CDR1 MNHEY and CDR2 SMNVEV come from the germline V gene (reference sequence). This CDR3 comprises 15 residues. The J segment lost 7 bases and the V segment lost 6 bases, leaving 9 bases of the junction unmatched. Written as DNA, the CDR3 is TGTGCCAGCAGCCCACAGGGGTATCGGAATTCACCCCTCCACTTT. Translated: CASSPQGYRNSPLHF.

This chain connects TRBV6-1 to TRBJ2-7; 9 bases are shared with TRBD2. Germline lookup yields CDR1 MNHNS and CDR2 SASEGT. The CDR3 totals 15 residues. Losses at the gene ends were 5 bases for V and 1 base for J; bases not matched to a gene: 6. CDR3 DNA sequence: TGTGCCAGCAGTACCATGGGACTAGCATCCTACGAGCAGTACTTC. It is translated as CASSTMGLASYEQYF.

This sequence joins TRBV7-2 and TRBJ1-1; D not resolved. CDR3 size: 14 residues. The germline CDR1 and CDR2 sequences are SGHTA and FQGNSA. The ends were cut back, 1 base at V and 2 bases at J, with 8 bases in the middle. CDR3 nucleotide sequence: TGTGCCAGCAGCTTAGTGCCAGGAAACACTGAAGCTTTCTTT. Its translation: CASSLVPGNTEAFF.

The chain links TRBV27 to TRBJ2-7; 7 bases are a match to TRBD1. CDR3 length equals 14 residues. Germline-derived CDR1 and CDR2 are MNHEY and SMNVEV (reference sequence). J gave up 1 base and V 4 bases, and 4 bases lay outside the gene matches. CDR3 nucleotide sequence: TGTGCCAGCAGTTCAGGGGACAGATCCTACGAGCAGTACTTC. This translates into CASSSGDRSYEQYF.

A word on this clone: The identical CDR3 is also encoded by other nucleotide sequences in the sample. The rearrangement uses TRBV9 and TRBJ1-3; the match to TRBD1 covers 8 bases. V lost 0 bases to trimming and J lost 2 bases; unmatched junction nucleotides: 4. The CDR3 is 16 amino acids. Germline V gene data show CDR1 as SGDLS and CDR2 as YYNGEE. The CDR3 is CASSVGSDRAGNTIYF. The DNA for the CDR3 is TGTGCCAGCAGCGTAGGGTCGGACAGGGCTGGAAACACCATATATTTT.

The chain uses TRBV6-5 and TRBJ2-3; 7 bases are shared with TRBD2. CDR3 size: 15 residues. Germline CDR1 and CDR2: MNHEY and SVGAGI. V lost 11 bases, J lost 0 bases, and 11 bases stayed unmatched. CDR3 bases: TGTGCCTGCCCTTTCTGGCGGGGGAGCACAGATACGCAGTATTTT. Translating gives CACPFWRGSTDTQYF.